A single sample gave rise to the 23 T cell receptor beta chains below, sequenced in a study of T cell repertoires in cytomegalovirus infection. TCRdb reanalysed the reads using MiXCR and keeps one entry per CDR3 protein. The sample yields 150,000 to 200,000 distinct CDR3 sequences, approximately 20% seen once. Sequenced input: PBMCs. These receptors were collected from a human donor in good health (CMV status not recorded). Some clones in this sample may be carry-over from other donors' samples.

The gene calls are TRBV27 and TRBJ2-7; D may correspond to TRBD1 or TRBD2 (5 bases each). Germline lookup yields CDR1 MNHEY and CDR2 SMNVEV (reference sequence). Trimming cost V 5 bases and J 4 bases, with 6 bases left between them. CDR3 size: 11 residues. The CDR3: CASSGTYEQYF. CDR3 DNA: TGTGCCAGCAGTGGGACGTACGAGCAGTACTTC.

This clonotype occurred many times. The J gene is TRBJ2-3, the V gene TRBV6-5, with TRBD2 matching over 8 bases. In germline, CDR1 is MNHEY, CDR2 SVGAGI. This CDR3 comprises 14 residues. The V gene end was trimmed by 8 bases and the J gene end by 0 bases; junction bases not matched to a gene: 4. The CDR3 loop reads CASRASGSTDTQYF. CDR3 nucleotides: TGTGCCAGCCGGGCTAGCGGGAGCACAGATACGCAGTATTTT.

This clonotype was seen repeatedly, ten times or more. The chain's CDR3 is CASSLMGRGSYEQYF. The CDR3 DNA is TGTGCCAGCAGCTTAATGGGCAGGGGGTCCTACGAGCAGTACTTC. The V call is TRBV7-2, the J call TRBJ2-7, with 7 bases fitting TRBD1. Germline V gives CDR1 SGHTA, CDR2 FQGNSA. This CDR3 has 15 amino acids. Losses at the gene ends were 2 bases for V and 1 base for J; bases not matched to a gene: 5.

The gene calls are TRBV7-9 and TRBJ2-7; either TRBD1 or TRBD2 may supply D (5 bases each). The germline gives CDR1 SEHNR, CDR2 FQNEAQ (reference sequence). The CDR3 has 15 amino acids. The V and J ends lost 2 bases and 4 bases respectively, with 15 bases between them. CDR3 nucleotide sequence: TGTGCCAGCAGCTTACTCTGGGACGGGCAGTACGAGCAGTACTTC. Residues: CASSLLWDGQYEQYF. Full variable domain (rest looked up from reference TRBV7-9 and TRBJ2-7): DTGVSQNPRHKITKRGQNVTFRCDPISEHNRLYWYRQTLGQGPEFLTYFQNEAQLEKSRLLSDRFSAERPKGSFSTLEIQRTEQGDSAMYLCASSLLWDGQYEQYFGPGTRLTVT.

This clonotype showed up just a few times. V and J are TRBV12-3 or TRBV12-4 and TRBJ2-7; maybe TRBD2 (6 bases). The V and J ends lost 1 base and 5 bases respectively, with 15 bases between them. The CDR3 totals 15 residues. CDR3 DNA sequence: TGTGCCAGCAGTTTAGAGGGCGGGACCTGGGACGAGCAGTACTTC. Amino acid sequence: CASSLEGGTWDEQYF.

This clonotype was seen a handful of times. The chain carries TRBV20-1 and TRBJ2-7, with TRBD1 matching over 7 bases. The CDR3 length is 14 residues. Losses at the gene ends were 5 bases for V and 7 bases for J; bases not matched to a gene: 14. Germline assignment: CDR1 DFQATT and CDR2 SNEGSKA (reference sequence). CDR3 in amino acids: CSARRTGVPEEQYF. In nucleotides, the CDR3 is TGCAGTGCTCGAAGGACAGGCGTCCCGGAGGAGCAGTACTTC.

This clonotype was counted at least ten times. The genes are TRBV11-2 and TRBJ2-5; 13 bases fit TRBD2. Trimming removed 5 bases from V and 3 bases from J; junction bases left unmatched: 6. The CDR3 is 16 amino acids. CDR1 SGHAT and CDR2 FQNNGV come from the germline V gene. In nucleotides, the CDR3 is TGTGCCAGCAGCCCTCCGGGACTAGCGGGGAAAGAGACCCAGTACTTC. This codes for CASSPPGLAGKETQYF. Full variable domain (rest looked up from reference TRBV11-2 and TRBJ2-5): EAGVAQSPRYKIIEKRQSVAFWCNPISGHATLYWYQQILGQGPKLLIQFQNNGVVDDSQLPKDRFSAERLKGVDSTLKIQPAKLEDSAVYLCASSPPGLAGKETQYFGPGTRLLVL.

This clonotype has a handful of counts. J is TRBJ1-2 and V is TRBV4-1; the match to TRBD1 covers 10 bases. This CDR3 has 15 amino acids. The V and J ends lost 8 bases and 4 bases, in that order; junction bases with no gene match: 10. The V gene's germline CDR1 is MGHRA and CDR2 YSYEKL. This CDR3 is CASAPPTGGLYGYTF. In nucleotides, the CDR3 is TGCGCCAGCGCTCCCCCGACAGGGGGCCTCTATGGCTACACCTTC.

The chain uses TRBV25-1 and TRBJ2-2; possible D gene TRBD1, 6 bases. V lost 8 bases, J lost 3 bases, and 16 bases lay in between. Germline V gives CDR1 MGHDK, CDR2 SYGVNS. CDR3 length: 15 amino acids. This CDR3 reads CASGDTFQHTGELFF. CDR3 bases: TGTGCCAGCGGGGACACCTTCCAGCACACCGGGGAGCTGTTTTTT.

This clonotype was counted many times. The chain has TRBV7-3 and TRBJ2-1, with D tentatively TRBD2 (6 bases). V shed 1 base and J shed 8 bases, with 24 bases lying between them. CDR1 is SGHTA, CDR2 FQGTGA, per germline. The CDR3 runs 18 residues. The CDR3, as DNA: TGTGCCAGCAGCTTAATTCCTAGCGTCGGGCGAGACGGGTATGAGCAGTTCTTC. Its protein is CASSLIPSVGRDGYEQFF.

This clonotype occurred a few times. The V call is TRBV5-4, the J call TRBJ2-2; D is possibly TRBD1 or TRBD2 (5 bases each). The CDR3 is made up of 18 amino acids. The germline V and J ends were trimmed by 0 bases and 5 bases, with 20 bases remaining between them. Germline V CDR1 and CDR2: SGHNT, YYREEE (reference sequence). CDR3 loop: CASSLDNLGVKLTGELFF. Here the CDR3 DNA reads TGTGCCAGCAGCTTGGACAATTTGGGGGTCAAACTGACCGGGGAGCTGTTTTTT. The complete variable domain, with remaining parts taken from reference TRBV5-4 and TRBJ2-2, reads ETGVTQSPTHLIKTRGQQVTLRCSSQSGHNTVSWYQQALGQGPQFIFQYYREEENGRGNFPPRFSGLQFPNYSSELNVNALELDDSALYLCASSLDNLGVKLTGELFFGEGSRLTVL.

Only a few counts were recorded for this clonotype. The chain links TRBV2 to TRBJ1-4, with 7 bases identical to TRBD1. J was trimmed by 6 bases and V by 6 bases; bases with no gene match: 10. The CDR3 contains 15 residues. Germline loops: CDR1 SNHLY, CDR2 FYNNEI. The CDR3: CASSKDRTAHEKLFF. The CDR3 DNA is TGTGCCAGCAGCAAGGACAGGACGGCCCATGAAAAACTGTTTTTT.

As to this clonotype: A read error may explain this, as a much larger clone is one base away. No conserved phenylalanine or tryptophan is present at the end of the CDR3, so a read error is the likely explanation. The rearrangement uses TRBV7-2 and TRBJ2-5; D may be TRBD2 (6 bases). Germline V gene lookup returns CDR1 SGHTA and CDR2 FQGNSA. The V gene lost 5 bases and the J gene lost 5 bases, with 18 bases spanning the gap. The CDR3 is 15 residues long. This chain's CDR3 is CASSQRSGRGETQYY. DNA of the CDR3: TGTGCCAGCAGCCAACGGAGCGGGCGGGGTGAGACCCAGTACTAC.

The J gene is TRBJ1-4, the V gene TRBV28; D uncertain. CDR3 length: 15 residues. V was clipped by 5 bases and J by 5 bases, with 15 bases between them. Per the germline V gene, CDR1 is MDHEN and CDR2 is SYDVKM. The CDR3 loop reads CASSGTEGLNEKLFF. The DNA of the CDR3 is TGTGCCAGCAGTGGTACTGAGGGCCTCAATGAAAAACTGTTTTTT.

This clonotype showed up many times. This sequence joins TRBV28 and TRBJ2-5; 9 nucleotides align to TRBD1. The CDR3 is 15 amino acids. Germline CDR1 and CDR2: MDHEN and SYDVKM. J gave up 1 base and V 5 bases, and 5 bases lay outside the gene matches. The chain's CDR3 is CASSVRTGVQETQYF. The CDR3 nucleotides read TGTGCCAGCAGTGTGCGGACAGGGGTCCAAGAGACCCAGTACTTC.

The chain combines TRBV7-8 with TRBJ2-1; 7 bases agree with TRBD2. The CDR3 has 15 amino acids. The junction had 9 bases not matched to a gene; V was cut back by 3 bases and J by 7 bases. CDR1 is SGHVS and CDR2 is FQNEAQ in the germline V gene. The CDR3 DNA sequence: TGTGCCAGCAGCTTTGTGCTAGCGGCCTTGAATGAGCAGTTCTTC. As protein: CASSFVLAALNEQFF.

This clonotype turned up a few times. The chain joins TRBV28 to TRBJ2-3; possible D gene TRBD2, 6 bases. The germline V gene encodes CDR1 MDHEN and CDR2 SYDVKM. The V end was cut by 3 bases, the J end by 2 bases, with 12 bases between. This CDR3 is 15 amino acids long. The CDR3 here is CASSLERVDTDTQYF. The CDR3 region has the DNA TGTGCCAGCAGTTTGGAGCGGGTCGACACAGATACGCAGTATTTT. Filled out from reference TRBV28 and TRBJ2-3, the complete variable domain reads DVKVTQSSRYLVKRTGEKVFLECVQDMDHENMFWYRQDPGLGLRLIYFSYDVKMKEKGDIPEGYSVSREKKERFSLILESASTNQTSMYLCASSLERVDTDTQYFGPGTRLTVL.

This clonotype has just a few counts. The chain has TRBV5-6 and TRBJ2-1; the D is unclear. This CDR3 spans 15 amino acids. V was shortened by 0 bases and J by 5 bases, with 12 bases between the two germline ends. Germline V gene data show CDR1 as SGHDT and CDR2 as YYEEEE. Here the CDR3 reads CASSLGWARNNEQFF. In DNA, the CDR3 is TGTGCCAGCAGCTTGGGTTGGGCAAGAAACAATGAGCAGTTCTTC.

The rearrangement uses TRBV5-4 and TRBJ2-7, with TRBD1 identical over 10 bases. V was pared by 1 base and J by 2 bases, with 3 bases of the junction left unmatched. This CDR3 spans 15 amino acids. Germline values: CDR1 SGHNT, CDR2 YYREEE (reference sequence). The CDR3 sequence is CASSLYGTGAYEQYF. CDR3 nucleotides: TGTGCCAGCAGCTTGTATGGGACAGGGGCCTACGAGCAGTACTTC.

This clonotype was seen at least ten times. The chain couples TRBV11-3 to TRBJ2-5; D gene uncertain. V dropped 4 bases and J dropped 2 bases, with 11 bases sitting between them. The CDR3 extends over 14 amino acids. Looked up from germline, CDR1 is SGHNT and CDR2 is YENEEA. The CDR3 DNA follows: TGTGCCAGCAGCTGGGCCCTGGAGCAAGAGACCCAGTACTTC. Translating it yields CASSWALEQETQYF. Together with reference TRBV11-3 and TRBJ2-5, the CDR3 gives the full variable domain: EAGVVQSPRYKIIEKKQPVAFWCNPISGHNTLYWYLQNLGQGPELLIRYENEEAVDDSQLPKDRFSAERLKGVDSTLKIQPAELGDSAVYLCASSWALEQETQYFGPGTRLLVL.

V is TRBV5-1 and J is TRBJ2-7, with D tentatively TRBD1 or TRBD2 (5 bases each). CDR3 size: 13 residues. Germline V lookup: CDR1 SGHRS, CDR2 YFSETQ. V was trimmed by 3 bases and J by 2 bases, leaving 9 bases between them. The CDR3: CASSWGPAYEQYF. CDR3 sequence (DNA): TGCGCCAGCAGCTGGGGACCCGCCTACGAGCAGTACTTC. Full variable domain (outside the CDR3, taken from reference TRBV5-1 and TRBJ2-7): KAGVTQTPRYLIKTRGQQVTLSCSPISGHRSVSWYQQTPGQGLQFLFEYFSETQRNKGNFPGRFSGRQFSNSRSEMNVSTLELGDSALYLCASSWGPAYEQYFGPGTRLTVT.

V usage is TRBV12-3 or TRBV12-4 and J usage is TRBJ2-2; D possibly corresponds to TRBD2 (5 bases). The CDR3 sequence is 16 residues long. Trimming took off 3 bases at V and 2 bases at J, with 13 bases between the two ends. CDR3 sequence reads: CASSFFPSGNTGELFF. CDR3 bases: TGTGCCAGCAGTTTTTTCCCCTCGGGAAACACCGGGGAGCTGTTTTTT.

This clonotype was found many times. V gene TRBV7-2 combines with J gene TRBJ1-3; D gene uncertain. The CDR3 contains 16 residues. From germline, CDR1 is SGHTA and CDR2 FQGNSA. The germline V and J ends were trimmed by 3 bases and 0 bases, with 12 bases remaining between them. Here the CDR3 reads CASSFGLKGSGNTIYF. For the CDR3, the DNA is TGTGCCAGCAGCTTTGGACTCAAGGGCTCTGGAAACACCATATATTTT.